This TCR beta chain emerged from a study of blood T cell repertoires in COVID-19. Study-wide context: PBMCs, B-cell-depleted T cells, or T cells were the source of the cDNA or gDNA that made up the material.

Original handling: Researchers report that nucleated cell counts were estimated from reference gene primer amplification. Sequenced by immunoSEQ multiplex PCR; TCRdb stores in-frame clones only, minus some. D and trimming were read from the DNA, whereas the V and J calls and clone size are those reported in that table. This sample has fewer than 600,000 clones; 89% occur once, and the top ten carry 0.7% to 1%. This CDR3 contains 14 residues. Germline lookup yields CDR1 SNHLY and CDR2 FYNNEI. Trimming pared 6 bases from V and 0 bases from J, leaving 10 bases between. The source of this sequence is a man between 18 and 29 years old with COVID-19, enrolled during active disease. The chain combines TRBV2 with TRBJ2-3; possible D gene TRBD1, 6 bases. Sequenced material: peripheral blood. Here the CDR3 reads CASRPGHSTDTQYF. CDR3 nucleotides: TGTGCCAGCAGGCCGGGACATAGCACAGATACGCAGTATTTT. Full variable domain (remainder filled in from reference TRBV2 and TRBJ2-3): EPEVTQTPSHQVTQMGQEVILRCVPISNHLYFYWYRQILGQKVEFLVSFYNNEISEKSEIFDDQFSVERPDGSNFTLKIRSTKLEDSAMYFCASRPGHSTDTQYFGPGTRLTVL.